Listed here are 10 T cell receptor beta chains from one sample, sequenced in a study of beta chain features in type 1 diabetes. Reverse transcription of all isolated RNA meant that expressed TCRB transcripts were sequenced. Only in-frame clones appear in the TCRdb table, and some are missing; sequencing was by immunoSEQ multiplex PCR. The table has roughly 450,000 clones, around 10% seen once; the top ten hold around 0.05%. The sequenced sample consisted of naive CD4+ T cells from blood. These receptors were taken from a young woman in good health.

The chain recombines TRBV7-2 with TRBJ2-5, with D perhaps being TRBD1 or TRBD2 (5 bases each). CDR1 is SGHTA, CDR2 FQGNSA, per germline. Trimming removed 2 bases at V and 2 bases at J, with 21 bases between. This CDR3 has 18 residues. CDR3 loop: CASSLSARMGTIQETQYF. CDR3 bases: TGTGCCAGCAGCTTAAGCGCTAGGATGGGGACGATACAAGAGACCCAGTACTTC.

The CDR3 spells CASSIREGAQETQYF. CDR3 bases: TGTGCCAGCAGCATCCGGGAGGGGGCGCAGGAGACCCAGTACTTC. The genes are TRBV7-6 and TRBJ2-5; TRBD2 is a possible D gene (8 bases). The V end lost 5 bases, the J end lost 5 bases, and 18 bases lay between the germline ends. From germline, CDR1 is SGHVS and CDR2 FNYEAQ. This CDR3 has 15 residues.

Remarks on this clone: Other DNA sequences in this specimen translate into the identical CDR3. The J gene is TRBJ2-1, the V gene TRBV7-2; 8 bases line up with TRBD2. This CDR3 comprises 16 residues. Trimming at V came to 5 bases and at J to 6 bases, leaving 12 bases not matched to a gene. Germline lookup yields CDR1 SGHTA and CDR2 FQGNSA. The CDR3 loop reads CASSARGRAGVNEQFF. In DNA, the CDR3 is TGTGCCAGCAGCGCCAGGGGTCGAGCGGGGGTCAATGAGCAGTTCTTC.

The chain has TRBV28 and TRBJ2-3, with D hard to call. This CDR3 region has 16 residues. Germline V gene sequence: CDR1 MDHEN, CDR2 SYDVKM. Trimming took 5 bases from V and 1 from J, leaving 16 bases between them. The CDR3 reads CASSAPQRWGTDTQYF. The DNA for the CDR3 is TGTGCCAGCAGTGCCCCCCAGCGATGGGGCACAGATACGCAGTATTTT.

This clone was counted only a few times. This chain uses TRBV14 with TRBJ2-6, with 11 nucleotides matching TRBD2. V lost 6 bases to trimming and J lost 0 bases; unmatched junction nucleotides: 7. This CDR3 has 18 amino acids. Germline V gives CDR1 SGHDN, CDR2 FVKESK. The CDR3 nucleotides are TGTGCCAGCAGTCAGGGGACTAGCGGAAACTCTGGGGCCAACGTCCTGACTTTC. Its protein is CASSQGTSGNSGANVLTF.

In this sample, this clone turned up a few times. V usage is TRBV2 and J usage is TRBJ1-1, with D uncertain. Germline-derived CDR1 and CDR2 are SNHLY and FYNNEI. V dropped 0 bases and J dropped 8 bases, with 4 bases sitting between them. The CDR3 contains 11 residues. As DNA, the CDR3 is TGTGCCAGCAGTGAAGCGTGGGAAGCTTTCTTT. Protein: CASSEAWEAFF.

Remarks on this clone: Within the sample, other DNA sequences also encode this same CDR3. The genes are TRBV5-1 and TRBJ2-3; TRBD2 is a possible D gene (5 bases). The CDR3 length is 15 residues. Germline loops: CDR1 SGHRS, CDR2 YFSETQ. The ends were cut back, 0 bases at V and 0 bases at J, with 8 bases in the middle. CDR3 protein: CASSLEGGSTDTQYF. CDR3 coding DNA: TGCGCCAGCAGCTTGGAGGGCGGGAGCACAGATACGCAGTATTTT.

CDR3 nucleotide sequence: TGCGCCAGCAGCCAAGCTGGACTAGCGGGGGGCAAACGTAACACAGATACGCAGTATTTT. Amino acid sequence: CASSQAGLAGGKRNTDTQYF. This rearrangement joins TRBV4-1 to TRBJ2-3; 14 bases are a match to TRBD2. From germline, CDR1 is MGHRA and CDR2 YSYEKL. There are 20 residues in the CDR3. Losses at the gene ends were 1 base for V and 2 bases for J; bases not matched to a gene: 11.

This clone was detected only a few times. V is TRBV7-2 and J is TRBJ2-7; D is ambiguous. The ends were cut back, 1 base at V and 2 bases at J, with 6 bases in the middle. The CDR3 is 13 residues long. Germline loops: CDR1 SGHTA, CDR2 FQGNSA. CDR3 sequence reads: CASSLDITYEQYV. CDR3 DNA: TGTGCCAGCAGCTTAGACATCACCTACGAGCAGTACGTC.

The CDR3 is CASSSTRGRQTGELFF. In nucleotides, the CDR3 is TGTGCCAGCAGCTCCACCCGGGGACGTCAGACCGGGGAGCTGTTTTTT. The chain couples TRBV7-2 to TRBJ2-2, with D perhaps matching TRBD1 or TRBD2 (5 bases each). Between the trimmed V and J ends, which lost 4 bases and 5 bases, there was a span of 17 bases. CDR1 and CDR2 from the germline V gene are SGHTA and FQGNSA. There are 16 residues in the CDR3.